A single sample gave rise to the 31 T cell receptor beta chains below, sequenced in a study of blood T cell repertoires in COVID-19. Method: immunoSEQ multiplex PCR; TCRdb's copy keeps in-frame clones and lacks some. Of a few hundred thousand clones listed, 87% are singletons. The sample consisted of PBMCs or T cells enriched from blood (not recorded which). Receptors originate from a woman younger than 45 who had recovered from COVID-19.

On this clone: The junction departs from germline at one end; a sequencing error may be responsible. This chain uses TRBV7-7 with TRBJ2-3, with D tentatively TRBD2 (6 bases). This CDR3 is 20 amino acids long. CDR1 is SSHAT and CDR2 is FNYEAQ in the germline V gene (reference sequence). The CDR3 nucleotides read TGTGCTAGCAGCCCCCGGGTAGCTAAGCGGGTCCCCGGCGGCACAGATACGCAGTATTTT. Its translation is CASSPRVAKRVPGGTDTQYF.

CDR3 residues: CASSLLGGGLYEQYF. CDR3 sequence (DNA): TGTGCCAGCAGCCTCCTGGGCGGGGGGTTATACGAGCAGTACTTC. The chain combines TRBV6-2 or TRBV6-3 with TRBJ2-7, with 8 bases fitting TRBD2. The CDR3 is 15 residues long. The V segment lost 6 bases and the J segment 4 bases; nucleotides outside the gene matches: 11. The germline gives CDR1 MNHEY, CDR2 SVGEGT.

CDR3 loop: CASSLGSSYNEQFF. In DNA form, the CDR3 reads TGCGCCAGCAGCCTGGGGAGCTCCTACAATGAGCAGTTCTTC. The chain couples TRBV5-1 to TRBJ2-1, with D possibly being TRBD2 (5 bases). CDR3 length: 14 residues. The germline CDR1 and CDR2 sequences are SGHRS and YFSETQ. V lost 4 bases to trimming and J lost 0 bases, with 8 bases between them.

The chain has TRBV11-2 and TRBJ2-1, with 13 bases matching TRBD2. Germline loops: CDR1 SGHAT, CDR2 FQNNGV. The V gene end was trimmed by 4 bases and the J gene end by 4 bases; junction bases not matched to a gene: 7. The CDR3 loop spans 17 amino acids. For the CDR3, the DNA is TGTGCCAGCAGCTACACTAGCGGGGGGGCCGAGTACAATGAGCAGTTCTTC. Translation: CASSYTSGGAEYNEQFF.

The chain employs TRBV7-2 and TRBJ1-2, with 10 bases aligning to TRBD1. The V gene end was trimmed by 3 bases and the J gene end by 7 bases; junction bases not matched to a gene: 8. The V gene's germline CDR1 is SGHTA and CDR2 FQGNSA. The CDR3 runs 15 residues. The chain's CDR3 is CASSFPGQGFGGYTF. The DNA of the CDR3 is TGTGCCAGCAGCTTCCCGGGACAGGGGTTTGGTGGCTACACCTTC.

The CDR3 sequence is CASSRDRATGELFF. The CDR3 nucleotides read TGTGCCAGCAGCCGGGACAGGGCTACCGGGGAGCTGTTTTTT. The V call is TRBV7-2, the J call TRBJ2-2; 9 positions agree with TRBD1. CDR1 and CDR2 from the germline V gene are SGHTA and FQGNSA. J gave up 5 bases and V 5 bases, and 3 bases lay outside the gene matches. CDR3 length: 14 amino acids.

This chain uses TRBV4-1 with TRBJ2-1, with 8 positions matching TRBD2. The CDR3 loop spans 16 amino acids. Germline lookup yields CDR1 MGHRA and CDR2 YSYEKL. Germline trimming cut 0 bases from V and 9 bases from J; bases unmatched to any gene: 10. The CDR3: CASSQDLGLVVSEQFF. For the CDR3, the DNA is TGCGCCAGCAGCCAAGATTTGGGACTAGTTGTCAGTGAGCAGTTCTTC.

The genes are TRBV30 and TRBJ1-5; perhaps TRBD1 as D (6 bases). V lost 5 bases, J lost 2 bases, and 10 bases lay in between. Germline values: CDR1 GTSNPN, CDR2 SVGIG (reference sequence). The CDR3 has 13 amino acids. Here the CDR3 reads CAWQGSGNQPQHF. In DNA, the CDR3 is TGTGCCTGGCAGGGGTCGGGCAATCAGCCCCAGCATTTT.

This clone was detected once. The CDR3 loop is CASRGGQGGPYEQYF. As DNA, the CDR3 is TGTGCCAGCAGGGGGGGACAGGGGGGTCCCTACGAGCAGTACTTC. The chain combines TRBV2 with TRBJ2-7; TRBD1 aligns across 11 bases. J gave up 2 bases and V 6 bases, and 6 bases lay outside the gene matches. Germline CDR1 SNHLY, CDR2 FYNNEI. This CDR3 has 15 amino acids.

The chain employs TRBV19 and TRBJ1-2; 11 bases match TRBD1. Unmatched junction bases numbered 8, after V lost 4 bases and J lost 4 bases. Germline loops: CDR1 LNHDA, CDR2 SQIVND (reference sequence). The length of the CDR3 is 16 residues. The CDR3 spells CASSRTGGGIGYGYTF. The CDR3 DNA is TGTGCCAGTAGTAGGACAGGGGGCGGCATAGGCTATGGCTACACCTTC.

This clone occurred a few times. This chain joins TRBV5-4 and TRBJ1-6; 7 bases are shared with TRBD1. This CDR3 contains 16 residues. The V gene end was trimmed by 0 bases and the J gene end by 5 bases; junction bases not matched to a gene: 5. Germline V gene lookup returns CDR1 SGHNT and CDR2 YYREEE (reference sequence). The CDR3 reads CASSLAQGWNNSPLHF. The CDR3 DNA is TGTGCCAGCAGCTTGGCACAGGGGTGGAATAATTCACCCCTCCACTTT.

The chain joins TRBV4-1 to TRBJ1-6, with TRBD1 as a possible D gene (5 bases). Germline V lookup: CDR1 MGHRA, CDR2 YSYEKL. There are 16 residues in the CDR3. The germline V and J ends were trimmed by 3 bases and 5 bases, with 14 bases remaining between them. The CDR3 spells CASSQDQGSDNSPLHF. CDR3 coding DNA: TGCGCCAGCAGCCAGGACCAGGGTTCCGATAATTCACCCCTCCACTTT.

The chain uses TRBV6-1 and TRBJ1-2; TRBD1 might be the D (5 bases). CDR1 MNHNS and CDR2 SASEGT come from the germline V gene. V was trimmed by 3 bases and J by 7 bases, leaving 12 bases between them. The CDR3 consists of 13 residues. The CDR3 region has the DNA TGTGCCAGCAGTGAGACGGACACCGTTGGCTACACCTTC. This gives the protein CASSETDTVGYTF.

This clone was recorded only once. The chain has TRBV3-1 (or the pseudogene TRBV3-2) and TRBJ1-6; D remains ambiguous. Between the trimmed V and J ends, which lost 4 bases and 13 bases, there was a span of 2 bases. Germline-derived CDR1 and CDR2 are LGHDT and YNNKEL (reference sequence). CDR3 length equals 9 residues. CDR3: CASSPPLHF. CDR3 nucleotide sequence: TGTGCCAGCAGCCCTCCCCTCCACTTT.

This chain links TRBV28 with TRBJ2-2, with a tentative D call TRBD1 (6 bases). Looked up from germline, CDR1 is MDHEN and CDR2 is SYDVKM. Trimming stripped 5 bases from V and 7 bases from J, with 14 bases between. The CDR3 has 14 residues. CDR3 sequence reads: CASSHTGTGGELFF. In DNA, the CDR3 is TGTGCCAGCAGTCACACAGGGACCGGCGGGGAGCTGTTTTTT.

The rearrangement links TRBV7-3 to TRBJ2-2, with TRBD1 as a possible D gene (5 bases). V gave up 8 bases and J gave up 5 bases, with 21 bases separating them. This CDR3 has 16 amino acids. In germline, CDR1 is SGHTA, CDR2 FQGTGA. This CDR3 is CASAPPGARETGELFF. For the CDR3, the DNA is TGTGCCAGCGCTCCCCCTGGGGCGCGAGAAACCGGGGAGCTGTTTTTT.

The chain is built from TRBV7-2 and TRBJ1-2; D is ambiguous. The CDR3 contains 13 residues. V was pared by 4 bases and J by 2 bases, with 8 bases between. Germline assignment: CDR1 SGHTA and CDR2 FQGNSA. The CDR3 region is CASSSRSNYGYTF. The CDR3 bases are TGTGCCAGCAGCTCCAGATCGAACTATGGCTACACCTTC.

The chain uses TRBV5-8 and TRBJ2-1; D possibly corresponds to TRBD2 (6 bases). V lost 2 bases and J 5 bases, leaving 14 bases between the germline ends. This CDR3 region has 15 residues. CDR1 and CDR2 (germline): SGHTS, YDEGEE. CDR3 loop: CASSFGGPGHNEQFF. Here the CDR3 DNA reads TGTGCCAGCAGCTTCGGGGGACCTGGGCACAATGAGCAGTTCTTC.

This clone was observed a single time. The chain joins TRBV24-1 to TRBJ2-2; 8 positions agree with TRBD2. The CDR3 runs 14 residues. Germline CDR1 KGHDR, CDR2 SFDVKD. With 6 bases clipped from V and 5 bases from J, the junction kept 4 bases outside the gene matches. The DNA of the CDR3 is TGTGCCACCAGTCGAGCGGGGGATACCGGGGAGCTGTTTTTT. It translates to CATSRAGDTGELFF.

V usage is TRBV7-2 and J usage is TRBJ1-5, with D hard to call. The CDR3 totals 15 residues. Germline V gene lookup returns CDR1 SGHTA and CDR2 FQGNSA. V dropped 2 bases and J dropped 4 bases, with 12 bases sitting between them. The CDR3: CASSLSRGGNQPQHF. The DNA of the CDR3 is TGTGCCAGCAGCTTAAGTCGAGGAGGAAATCAGCCCCAGCATTTT.

The CDR3, as DNA: TGTGCCAGCAGCTCTCCAAATCGACAGACAGCTTTCTTT. Its protein product is CASSSPNRQTAFF. This rearrangement joins TRBV5-8 to TRBJ1-1; D is perhaps TRBD1 (5 bases). The V end was cut by 3 bases, the J end by 10 bases, with 16 bases between. Germline CDR1 is SGHTS and CDR2 is YDEGEE. CDR3 length: 13 amino acids.

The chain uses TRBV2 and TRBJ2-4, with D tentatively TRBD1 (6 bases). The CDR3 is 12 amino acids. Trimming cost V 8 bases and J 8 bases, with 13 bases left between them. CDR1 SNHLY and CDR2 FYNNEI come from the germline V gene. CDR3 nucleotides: TGTGCCAGCCGTAGGACAGTGGACATTCAGTACTTC. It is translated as CASRRTVDIQYF.

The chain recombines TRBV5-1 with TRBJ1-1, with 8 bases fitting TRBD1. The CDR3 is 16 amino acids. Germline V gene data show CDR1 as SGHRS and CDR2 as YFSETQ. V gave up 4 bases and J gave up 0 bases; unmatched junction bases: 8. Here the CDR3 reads CASSPGTGVMNTEAFF. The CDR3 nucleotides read TGCGCCAGCAGCCCCGGGACAGGAGTCATGAACACTGAAGCTTTCTTT.

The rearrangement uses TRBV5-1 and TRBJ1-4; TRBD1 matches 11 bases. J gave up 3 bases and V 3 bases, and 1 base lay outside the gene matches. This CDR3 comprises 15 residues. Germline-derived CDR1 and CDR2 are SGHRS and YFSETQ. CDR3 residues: CASSWTGGSNEKLFF. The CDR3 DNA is TGCGCCAGCAGCTGGACAGGGGGCTCTAATGAAAAACTGTTTTTT.

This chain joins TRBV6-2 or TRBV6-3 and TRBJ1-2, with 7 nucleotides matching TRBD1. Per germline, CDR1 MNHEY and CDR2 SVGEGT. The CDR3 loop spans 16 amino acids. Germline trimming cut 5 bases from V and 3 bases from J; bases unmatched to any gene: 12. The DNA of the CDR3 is TGTGCCAGCAGTCGCCCTGGGACAGCTGGGGACTATGGCTACACCTTC. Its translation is CASSRPGTAGDYGYTF.

CDR3 sequence reads: CAWSVSWQGAEKLFF. The CDR3 DNA follows: TGTGCCTGGAGTGTATCGTGGCAGGGGGCGGAAAAACTGTTTTTT. This chain uses TRBV30 with TRBJ1-4, with TRBD1 matching over 8 bases. CDR1 is GTSNPN and CDR2 is SVGIG in the germline V gene (reference sequence). The length of the CDR3 is 15 residues. V shed 0 bases, J shed 8 bases, and the junction held 8 bases outside the gene matches.

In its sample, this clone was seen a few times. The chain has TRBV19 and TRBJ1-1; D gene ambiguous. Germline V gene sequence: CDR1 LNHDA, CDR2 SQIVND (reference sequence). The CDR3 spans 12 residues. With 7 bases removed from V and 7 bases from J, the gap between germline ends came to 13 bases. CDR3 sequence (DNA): TGTGCCAGTACCACCTCCGGTGGTGAAGCTTTCTTT. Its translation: CASTTSGGEAFF.

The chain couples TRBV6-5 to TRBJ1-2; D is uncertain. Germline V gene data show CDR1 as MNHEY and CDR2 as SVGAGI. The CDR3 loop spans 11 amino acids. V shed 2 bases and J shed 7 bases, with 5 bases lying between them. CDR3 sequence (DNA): TGTGCCAGCAGTTACGGGCTTGGCTACACCTTC. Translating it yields CASSYGLGYTF.

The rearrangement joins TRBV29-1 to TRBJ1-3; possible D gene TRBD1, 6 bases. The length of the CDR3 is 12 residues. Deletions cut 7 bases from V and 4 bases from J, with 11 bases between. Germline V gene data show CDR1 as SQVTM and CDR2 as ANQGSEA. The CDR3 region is CSGRDIGNTIYF. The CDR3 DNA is TGCAGCGGCCGGGACATCGGAAACACCATATATTTT.

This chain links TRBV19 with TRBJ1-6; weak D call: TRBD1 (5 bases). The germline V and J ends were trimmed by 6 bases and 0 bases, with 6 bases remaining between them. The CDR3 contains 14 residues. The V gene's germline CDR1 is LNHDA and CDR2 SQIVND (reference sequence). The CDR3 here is CASRGLSYNSPLHF. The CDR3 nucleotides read TGTGCCAGTAGGGGGCTCTCCTATAATTCACCCCTCCACTTT.

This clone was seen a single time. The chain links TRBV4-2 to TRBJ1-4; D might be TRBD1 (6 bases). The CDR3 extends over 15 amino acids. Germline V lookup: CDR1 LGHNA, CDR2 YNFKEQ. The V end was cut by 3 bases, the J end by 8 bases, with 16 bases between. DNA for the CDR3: TGTGCCAGCAGCCAGACACAGGGTTCTGGCGAAAAACTGTTTTTT. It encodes CASSQTQGSGEKLFF.